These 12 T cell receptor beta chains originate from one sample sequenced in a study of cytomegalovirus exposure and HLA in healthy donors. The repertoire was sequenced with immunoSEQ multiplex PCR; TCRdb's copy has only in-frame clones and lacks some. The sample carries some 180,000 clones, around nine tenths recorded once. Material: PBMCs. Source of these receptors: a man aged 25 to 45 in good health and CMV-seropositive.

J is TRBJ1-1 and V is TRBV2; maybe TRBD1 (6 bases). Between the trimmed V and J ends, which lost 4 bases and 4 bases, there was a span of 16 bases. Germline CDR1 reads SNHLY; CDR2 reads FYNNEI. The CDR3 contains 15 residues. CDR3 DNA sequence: TGTGCCAGCAGTGTTGGGTCCCAGGGGAGCACTGAAGCTTTCTTT. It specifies CASSVGSQGSTEAFF.

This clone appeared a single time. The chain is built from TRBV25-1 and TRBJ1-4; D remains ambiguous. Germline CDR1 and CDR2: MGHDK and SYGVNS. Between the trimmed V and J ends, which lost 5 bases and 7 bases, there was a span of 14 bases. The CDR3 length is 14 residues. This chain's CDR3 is CASSSLMGFEKLFF. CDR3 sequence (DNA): TGTGCCAGCAGTTCCTTAATGGGGTTTGAAAAACTGTTTTTT.

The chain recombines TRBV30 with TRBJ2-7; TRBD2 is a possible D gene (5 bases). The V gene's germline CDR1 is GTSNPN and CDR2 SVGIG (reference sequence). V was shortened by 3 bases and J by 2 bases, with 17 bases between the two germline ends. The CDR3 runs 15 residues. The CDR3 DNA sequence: TGTGCCTGGAGCGCAAACCTACTAGGACCCTACGAGCAGTACTTC. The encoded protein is CAWSANLLGPYEQYF. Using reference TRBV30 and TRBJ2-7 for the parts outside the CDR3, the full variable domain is SQTIHQWPATLVQPVGSPLSLECTVEGTSNPNLYWYRQAAGRGLQLLFYSVGIGQISSEVPQNLSASRPQDRQFILSSKKLLLSDSGFYLCAWSANLLGPYEQYFGPGTRLTVT.

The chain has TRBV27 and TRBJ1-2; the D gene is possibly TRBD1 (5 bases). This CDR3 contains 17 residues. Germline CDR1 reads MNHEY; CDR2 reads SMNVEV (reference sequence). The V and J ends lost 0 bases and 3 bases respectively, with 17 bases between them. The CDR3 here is CASSLSSSAGTYYGYTF. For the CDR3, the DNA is TGTGCCAGCAGTTTATCGAGTTCGGCAGGGACTTACTATGGCTACACCTTC.

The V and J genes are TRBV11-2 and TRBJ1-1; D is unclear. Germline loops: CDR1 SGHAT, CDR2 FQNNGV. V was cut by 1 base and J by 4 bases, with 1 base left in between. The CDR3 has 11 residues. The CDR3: CASSLATEAFF. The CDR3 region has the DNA TGTGCCAGCAGCTTAGCCACTGAAGCTTTCTTT.

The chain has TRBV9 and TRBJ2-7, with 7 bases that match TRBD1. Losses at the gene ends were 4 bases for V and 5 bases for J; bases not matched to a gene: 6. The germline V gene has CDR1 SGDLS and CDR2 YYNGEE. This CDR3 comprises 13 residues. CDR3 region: CASSPIQGNEQYF. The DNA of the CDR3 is TGTGCCAGCAGCCCCATACAGGGGAACGAGCAGTACTTC.

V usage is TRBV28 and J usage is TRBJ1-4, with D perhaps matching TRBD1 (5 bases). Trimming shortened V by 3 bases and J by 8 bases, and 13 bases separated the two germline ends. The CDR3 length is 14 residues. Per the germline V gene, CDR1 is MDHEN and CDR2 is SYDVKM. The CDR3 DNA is TGTGCCAGCAGTTTGGAGGGGTTTAGGGAAAAACTGTTTTTT. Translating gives CASSLEGFREKLFF. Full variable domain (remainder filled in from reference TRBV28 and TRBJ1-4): DVKVTQSSRYLVKRTGEKVFLECVQDMDHENMFWYRQDPGLGLRLIYFSYDVKMKEKGDIPEGYSVSREKKERFSLILESASTNQTSMYLCASSLEGFREKLFFGSGTQLSVL.

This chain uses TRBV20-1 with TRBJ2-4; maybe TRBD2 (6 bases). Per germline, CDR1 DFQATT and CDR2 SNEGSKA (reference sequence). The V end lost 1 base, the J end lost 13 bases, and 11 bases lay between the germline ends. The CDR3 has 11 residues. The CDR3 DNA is TGCAGTGCTAGAGCCCGGGGGTCCCAGTACTTC. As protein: CSARARGSQYF.

This CDR3 reads CASSELPRGEKLFF. In nucleotides, the CDR3 is TGTGCCAGCAGCGAGCTTCCGCGGGGTGAAAAACTGTTTTTT. The V call is TRBV9, the J call TRBJ1-4; D is undetermined. Germline V gene data show CDR1 as SGDLS and CDR2 as YYNGEE. This CDR3 has 14 residues. V was shortened by 3 bases and J by 7 bases, with 13 bases between the two germline ends.

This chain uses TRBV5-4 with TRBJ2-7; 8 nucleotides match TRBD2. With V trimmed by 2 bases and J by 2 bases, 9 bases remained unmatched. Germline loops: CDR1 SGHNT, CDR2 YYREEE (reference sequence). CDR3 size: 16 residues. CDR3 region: CASSLSVTSEPYEQYF. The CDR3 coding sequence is TGTGCCAGCAGCTTATCGGTGACTAGCGAACCCTACGAGCAGTACTTC.

The CDR3 DNA is TGTGCCAGCAGCGTGACAGGGGGCGATTCACCCCTCCACTTT. Residues: CASSVTGGDSPLHF. The chain employs TRBV7-6 and TRBJ1-6, with 10 bases lining up with TRBD1. J lost 8 bases, V lost 5 bases, and 3 bases had no gene match. The CDR3 is made up of 14 amino acids. Germline assignment: CDR1 SGHVS and CDR2 FNYEAQ.

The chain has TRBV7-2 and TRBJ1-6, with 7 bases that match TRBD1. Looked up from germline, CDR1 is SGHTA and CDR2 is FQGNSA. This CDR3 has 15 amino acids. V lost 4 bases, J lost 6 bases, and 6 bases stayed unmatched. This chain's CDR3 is CASSSQGVPNSPLHF. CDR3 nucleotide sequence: TGTGCCAGCAGCTCGCAGGGGGTCCCTAATTCACCCCTCCACTTT.